This entry lists 24 T cell receptor beta chains sequenced from one sample in a study of early T cells in non-severe SARS-CoV-2 infection (dated by TCRdb to the early 2020s). To prepare the library, 5' RACE was applied. Sequencing was performed on a NextSeq 500. In TCRdb, the public reads were trimmed at Q25 with fastp and aligned with MiXCR, with productive beta chains retained. Every distinct CDR3 protein forms one entry, paired with its most common genes and DNA. The sample yields roughly 80,000 distinct CDR3 sequences; over 12% were counted once. 3% to 3.5% of the sample goes to the ten largest clones. The sample consisted of whole blood. The receptor set was obtained from an adult who was a healthcare worker with PCR-confirmed SARS-CoV-2 infection or an uninfected control (not recorded which).

This clonotype showed up just a few times. The rearrangement uses TRBV6-5 and TRBJ1-5; 10 bases map to TRBD1. The trim removed 4 bases at V and 7 bases at J, leaving 7 bases unmatched. CDR1 and CDR2 (germline): MNHEY, SVGAGI. This CDR3 comprises 15 residues. DNA for the CDR3: TGTGCCAGCAGTTTAGCCGGGACAGGGGACCAGCCCCAGCATTTT. It specifies CASSLAGTGDQPQHF.

V is TRBV29-1 and J is TRBJ2-1; 11 nucleotides agree with TRBD2. Germline lookup yields CDR1 SQVTM and CDR2 ANQGSEA. CDR3 length: 12 residues. The V and J ends lost 7 bases and 9 bases, in that order; junction bases with no gene match: 5. CDR3 nucleotide sequence: TGCAGCGCGGGACTAGCGGTAGGTGAGCAGTTCTTC. This gives the protein CSAGLAVGEQFF.

This clonotype showed up many times. The rearrangement uses TRBV11-2 and TRBJ2-7, with a weak D call TRBD1 (6 bases). This CDR3 has 16 residues. Deletions cut 5 bases from V and 4 bases from J, with 21 bases between. Germline V gene lookup returns CDR1 SGHAT and CDR2 FQNNGV. The CDR3, as DNA: TGTGCCAGCAGCCCGGGGTTGGGGGCGGCAACGTACGAGCAGTACTTC. This sequence encodes CASSPGLGAATYEQYF.

This chain uses TRBV27 with TRBJ2-1; 8 bases align to TRBD1. The germline V gene encodes CDR1 MNHEY and CDR2 SMNVEV (reference sequence). V gave up 5 bases and J gave up 10 bases; unmatched junction bases: 7. The CDR3 length is 13 residues. CDR3 amino acids: CASSPGQGPEQFF. The CDR3 DNA reads TGTGCCAGCAGTCCTGGACAGGGACCCGAGCAGTTCTTC.

Ten or more counts support this clonotype. The chain is built from TRBV7-8 and TRBJ2-3, with D perhaps assigned TRBD1 or TRBD2 (5 bases each). The germline CDR1 and CDR2 sequences are SGHVS and FQNEAQ. The CDR3 loop spans 15 amino acids. The ends were cut back, 7 bases at V and 5 bases at J, with 19 bases in the middle. DNA of the CDR3: TGTGCCAGCACCTCCTCCCAAGGGGCGGGAGATACGCAGTATTTT. Translated, it gives CASTSSQGAGDTQYF.

This clonotype was found a few times. The chain is built from TRBV12-3 or TRBV12-4 and TRBJ1-5; 7 positions match TRBD1. The CDR3 runs 15 residues. Trimming at V came to 5 bases and at J to 1 base, leaving 5 bases not matched to a gene. This CDR3 reads CASSRQGRSNQPQHF. The DNA of the CDR3 is TGTGCCAGCAGTAGACAGGGTAGGAGCAATCAGCCCCAGCATTTT.

The chain joins TRBV20-1 to TRBJ2-5; tentative D call: TRBD2 (6 bases). This CDR3 has 14 amino acids. V shed 5 bases and J shed 2 bases, with 15 bases lying between them. Germline V gives CDR1 DFQATT, CDR2 SNEGSKA (reference sequence). As DNA, the CDR3 is TGCAGTGCTTCTCGCCCGGGGGTACAAGAGACCCAGTACTTC. Translating it yields CSASRPGVQETQYF.

Many counts were recorded for this clonotype. V is TRBV29-1 and J is TRBJ2-7, with D possibly TRBD2 on 6 matching bases. Germline V lookup: CDR1 SQVTM, CDR2 ANQGSEA. The length of the CDR3 is 13 residues. The V and J ends lost 4 bases and 1 base respectively, with 11 bases between them. CDR3 sequence reads: CSVGASVSYEQYF. The DNA of the CDR3 is TGCAGCGTTGGGGCTAGCGTATCCTACGAGCAGTACTTC.

This clonotype occurred many times. The chain employs TRBV11-2 and TRBJ1-1, with D unclear. CDR1 is SGHAT and CDR2 is FQNNGV in the germline V gene. CDR3 length: 16 residues. The V and J ends lost 8 bases and 6 bases respectively, with 25 bases between them. Here the CDR3 DNA reads TGTGCCAGCGGCCTTAGATGGGTCGACGGTTATGCTGAAGCTTTCTTT. Its translation is CASGLRWVDGYAEAFF.

V and J are TRBV10-3 and TRBJ2-3; no clear D gene. CDR1 ENHRY and CDR2 SYGVKD come from the germline V gene. This CDR3 has 15 amino acids. V was cut by 4 bases and J by 4 bases, with 15 bases left in between. The CDR3 protein is CAISVTKQGSDTQYF. As DNA, the CDR3 is TGTGCCATCAGTGTTACAAAGCAAGGGTCAGATACGCAGTATTTT.

This clonotype was seen a handful of times. This chain connects TRBV7-2 to TRBJ2-2; 7 positions agree with TRBD1. The CDR3 is made up of 14 amino acids. After removal of 1 base from V and 8 bases from J, the junction contained 4 bases not matched to a gene. Germline V lookup: CDR1 SGHTA, CDR2 FQGNSA. CDR3: CASSLGQGRGELFF. The CDR3 DNA reads as TGTGCCAGCAGCTTAGGACAGGGTCGTGGGGAGCTGTTTTTT.

This clonotype was seen repeatedly, ten times or more. The chain couples TRBV11-2 to TRBJ2-7; unclear D gene. V was pared by 2 bases and J by 6 bases, with 8 bases between. This CDR3 has 12 residues. Germline V gives CDR1 SGHAT, CDR2 FQNNGV. The CDR3 loop is CASSLLGSEQYF. The DNA for the CDR3 is TGTGCCAGCAGCTTATTAGGGTCCGAGCAGTACTTC.

The V and J genes are TRBV20-1 and TRBJ2-5, with 10 bases that match TRBD2. The CDR3 has 16 amino acids. V trimming: 0 bases; J trimming: 5 bases; junction bases outside the gene matches: 9. CDR1 DFQATT and CDR2 SNEGSKA come from the germline V gene (reference sequence). CDR3 region: CSARDLAGDALETQYF. As DNA, the CDR3 is TGCAGTGCTAGAGACCTAGCGGGAGACGCATTGGAGACCCAGTACTTC.

The chain joins TRBV6-6 to TRBJ2-5, with 7 bases lining up with TRBD2. With 2 bases clipped from V and 2 bases from J, the junction kept 5 bases outside the gene matches. CDR3 length: 15 amino acids. Germline CDR1 and CDR2: MNHNY and SVGAGI (reference sequence). CDR3 bases: TGTGCCAGCAGTTACGCGGGGGACCATCAAGAGACCCAGTACTTC. The encoded protein is CASSYAGDHQETQYF.

The rearrangement joins TRBV20-1 to TRBJ1-2; unclear D gene. CDR1 and CDR2 (germline): DFQATT, SNEGSKA (reference sequence). Trimming stripped 0 bases from V and 6 bases from J, with 14 bases between. The CDR3 spans 14 residues. CDR3 sequence (DNA): TGCAGTGCTAGAGATAGAGTCTACCTGGATGGCTACACCTTC. It specifies CSARDRVYLDGYTF.

This clonotype was observed at least ten times. The J gene is TRBJ2-4, the V gene TRBV19, with D possibly called TRBD1 or TRBD2 (5 bases each). Trimming stripped 5 bases from V and 0 bases from J, with 20 bases between. This CDR3 contains 18 residues. Per germline, CDR1 LNHDA and CDR2 SQIVND (reference sequence). The CDR3 DNA reads TGTGCCAGTAGTCCATACCTATCTACGGGGCTAGCCAAAAACATTCAGTACTTC. Translated: CASSPYLSTGLAKNIQYF.

This clonotype was seen a handful of times. The chain combines TRBV11-2 with TRBJ2-5; D is unresolved. This CDR3 contains 14 residues. Germline CDR1 and CDR2: SGHAT and FQNNGV. With 8 bases removed from V and 2 bases from J, the gap between germline ends came to 15 bases. This CDR3 reads CASVGRRDQETQYF. As DNA, the CDR3 is TGTGCCAGCGTTGGCCGCCGAGATCAAGAGACCCAGTACTTC.

This clonotype has ten or more counts. The V and J genes are TRBV9 and TRBJ2-5; TRBD2 agrees at 9 bases. Losses at the gene ends were 1 base for V and 0 bases for J; bases not matched to a gene: 1. The CDR3 loop spans 15 amino acids. Germline CDR1 is SGDLS and CDR2 is YYNGEE. Written as DNA, the CDR3 is TGTGCCAGCAGCGTACTAGCGGGGTACCAAGAGACCCAGTACTTC. Encoded protein: CASSVLAGYQETQYF. Supplemented by reference TRBV9 and TRBJ2-5, the full variable domain reads DSGVTQTPKHLITATGQRVTLRCSPRSGDLSVYWYQQSLDQGLQFLIQYYNGEERAKGNILERFSAQQFPDLHSELNLSSLELGDSALYFCASSVLAGYQETQYFGPGTRLLVL.

This chain links TRBV5-6 with TRBJ2-1, with TRBD2 matching over 9 bases. Trimming at V came to 1 base and at J to 9 bases, leaving 5 bases not matched to a gene. The germline gives CDR1 SGHDT, CDR2 YYEEEE. The CDR3 loop spans 14 amino acids. CDR3 coding DNA: TGTGCCAGCAGCTTGAGTAGCGGGAGCACTGAGCAGTTCTTC. Translating gives CASSLSSGSTEQFF.

This clonotype was seen many times. The chain carries TRBV5-6 and TRBJ1-1; 8 nucleotides line up with TRBD1. Losses at the gene ends were 5 bases for V and 4 bases for J; bases not matched to a gene: 7. Germline CDR1 and CDR2: SGHDT and YYEEEE. There are 14 residues in the CDR3. CDR3 sequence (DNA): TGTGCCAGCAGTCCCGGACAGGGTCGCACTGAAGCTTTCTTT. This sequence encodes CASSPGQGRTEAFF.

The chain has TRBV2 and TRBJ1-2; no reliable D call. This CDR3 spans 10 amino acids. V shed 4 bases and J shed 8 bases, with 5 bases lying between them. The germline gives CDR1 SNHLY, CDR2 FYNNEI. CDR3 in amino acids: CASSAAGYTF. The CDR3 bases are TGTGCCAGCAGTGCTGCGGGCTACACCTTC.

In its sample, this clonotype was seen many times. The chain links TRBV20-1 to TRBJ2-3; possible D gene TRBD2, 6 bases. Germline assignment: CDR1 DFQATT and CDR2 SNEGSKA (reference sequence). V dropped 0 bases and J dropped 2 bases, with 9 bases sitting between them. The CDR3 loop spans 14 amino acids. The CDR3 nucleotides are TGCAGTGCTAGAGATGGAGGGGTCACAGATACGCAGTATTTT. Residues: CSARDGGVTDTQYF.

This clonotype was observed many times. The chain links TRBV3-1 to TRBJ2-1; the D gene is possibly TRBD2 (6 bases). The CDR3 consists of 15 residues. Per germline, CDR1 LGHDT and CDR2 YNNKEL (reference sequence). The V and J ends lost 4 bases and 7 bases respectively, with 17 bases between them. The CDR3 DNA follows: TGTGCCAGCAGCCCGCTCGCGGGAAGCCGGAATGAGCAGTTCTTC. Residues: CASSPLAGSRNEQFF.

This clonotype was recorded many times. V and J are TRBV20-1 and TRBJ2-6; D gene uncertain. V lost 0 bases to trimming and J lost 4 bases, with 7 bases between them. CDR1 DFQATT and CDR2 SNEGSKA come from the germline V gene (reference sequence). The CDR3 has 14 amino acids. The CDR3 DNA reads as TGCAGTGCTAGAGATGTACGGGGGGCCAACGTCCTGACTTTC. This gives the protein CSARDVRGANVLTF.